A selection of T cell receptor beta chains follows, all from one sample in a study of T cells in Graves' hyperthyroidism and ophthalmopathy. TCRdb re-called the multiplex PCR reads through MiXCR, storing one row per CDR3 protein. The top ten hold 30% of the sample, which has approximately 260,000 distinct CDR3 sequences, around 15% seen once. The sample consisted of blood. The receptors shown here come from a woman aged 50 to 65 with Graves' hyperthyroidism that later progressed to Graves' ophthalmopathy. Both conserved end residues are part of each CDR3. D genes are given only for firm matches. Only part of the rows carry a size: once, few, many, or a class if the clone is expanded.

J,size,V,D,CDR3,DNA
TRBJ1-1,.,TRBV7-8,TRBD1,CASSPGGVDTEASF,TGTGCCAGCAGCCCAGGGGGAGTAGACACTGAAGCTTCCTTT
TRBJ2-3,.,TRBV6-1,.,CASSPELTDTQYF,TGTGCCAGCAGTCCCGAACTCACAGATACGCAGTATTTT
TRBJ1-3,.,TRBV6-1,TRBD1,CAGRQGDGNTIYF,TGTGCCGGCCGACAGGGGGACGGAAACACCATATATTTT
TRBJ2-3,many,TRBV2,TRBD2,CASSQGQLIAGGRGTDTQYF,TGTGCCAGCAGCCAGGGACAGTTAATAGCGGGAGGTCGGGGCACAGATACGCAGTATTTT
TRBJ1-5,many,TRBV7-9,.,CASSFGGDQPQHF,TGTGCCAGCAGCTTCGGAGGGGATCAGCCCCAGCATTTT
TRBJ1-5,many,TRBV3-1,.,CASSQGGGRNQPQHF,TGTGCCAGCAGCCAAGGAGGGGGACGGAATCAGCCCCAGCATTTT
TRBJ2-2,many,TRBV5-1,.,CASSLGPPNTGELFF,TGCGCCAGCAGCTTGGGCCCCCCGAACACCGGGGAGCTGTTTTTT
TRBJ2-3,many,TRBV12-3/TRBV12-4,.,CASSPVKGLTDTQYF,TGTGCCAGCAGTCCGGTCAAGGGCCTCACAGATACGCAGTATTTT
TRBJ1-6,few,TRBV9,TRBD1,CASSNTGDLYNSPLHF,TGTGCCAGCAGCAACACAGGGGATCTTTATAATTCACCCCTCCACTTT
TRBJ2-5,many,TRBV3-1,TRBD2,CASSQGTSGRQETQYF,TGTGCCAGCAGCCAAGGGACTAGCGGGAGGCAAGAGACCCAGTACTTC
TRBJ1-2,few,TRBV20-1,TRBD1,CSARDEGRGRFGYTF,TGCAGTGCTAGAGATGAGGGCAGGGGGCGTTTTGGCTACACCTTC
TRBJ2-4,few,TRBV5-5,.,CASSLQGAKNIQYF,TGTGCCAGCAGTCTGCAGGGGGCCAAAAACATTCAGTACTTC
TRBJ2-7,many,TRBV20-1,TRBD2,CSARDLTSGGSYEQYF,TGCAGTGCTAGAGACCTAACTAGCGGGGGCTCCTACGAGCAGTACTTC
TRBJ2-7,many,TRBV5-1,TRBD1,CASSPSAGTGTYEQYF,TGCGCCAGCAGCCCCTCGGCGGGGACAGGGACCTACGAGCAGTACTTC
TRBJ1-2,many,TRBV6-1,.,CASSERQGLAYGYTF,TGTGCCAGCAGTGAACGCCAGGGCCTTGCCTATGGCTACACCTTC
TRBJ2-3,many,TRBV2,.,CASSLDVVGTDTQYF,TGTGCCAGCAGTTTGGACGTAGTGGGAACAGATACGCAGTATTTT
TRBJ2-7,.,TRBV6-5,.,CASSYALGSYEQYF,TGTGCCAGCAGTTACGCCCTCGGCTCCTACGAGCAGTACTTC
TRBJ1-2,few,TRBV25-1,.,CASSDVWGTYGYTF,TGTGCCAGCAGTGATGTATGGGGTACCTATGGCTACACCTTC
TRBJ2-3,many,TRBV7-8,TRBD2,CASSFHPTSGDTDTQYF,TGTGCCAGCAGCTTCCACCCGACTAGCGGGGACACAGATACGCAGTATTTT
TRBJ2-1,many,TRBV7-9,TRBD1,CASSSGQGTYNEQFF,TGTGCCAGCAGCTCCGGACAGGGGACCTACAATGAGCAGTTCTTC
TRBJ1-2,many,TRBV28,TRBD1,CASSLRRDRVNGYTF,TGTGCCAGCAGTTTGCGTAGGGACAGGGTGAACGGCTACACCTTC
TRBJ1-1,many,TRBV7-3,.,CASSWNGDTEAFF,TGTGCCAGCAGCTGGAACGGGGACACTGAAGCTTTCTTT
TRBJ1-2,few,TRBV6-5,.,CASSYLDSSDGYTF,TGTGCCAGCAGTTACCTGGACAGTTCTGATGGCTACACCTTC
TRBJ2-1,few,TRBV14,TRBD2,CASSLGLAGGLDEQFF,TGTGCCAGCAGCCTCGGACTTGCGGGAGGGCTGGATGAGCAGTTCTTC
TRBJ2-3,many,TRBV20-1,TRBD2,CSAGRLAGVSSTDTQYF,TGCAGTGCTGGGCGGCTAGCGGGAGTTTCTAGCACAGATACGCAGTATTTT
TRBJ2-7,many,TRBV6-1,.,CASSSEDTGVEQYF,TGTGCCAGCAGTTCCGAGGACACAGGAGTCGAGCAGTACTTC
TRBJ2-3,.,TRBV6-5,.,CASSYLRVGTDTQYF,TGTGCCAGCAGTTACTTGCGGGTAGGCACAGATACGCAGTATTTT
TRBJ1-1,many,TRBV28,TRBD1,CASSFQGARAFF,TGTGCCAGCAGTTTTCAGGGGGCGCGAGCTTTCTTT
TRBJ1-3,many,TRBV11-3,.,CASSLVGNTIYF,TGTGCCAGCAGCTTAGTTGGAAACACCATATATTTT
TRBJ1-5,many,TRBV18,.,CASSPSDGRNQPQHF,TGTGCCAGCTCACCTTCGGACGGGAGGAATCAGCCCCAGCATTTT
TRBJ2-1,many,TRBV7-8,.,CASSPHAGNEQFF,TGTGCCAGCAGCCCTCACGCGGGGAATGAGCAGTTCTTC
TRBJ2-1,many,TRBV7-3,TRBD2,CASSLSGRGYNEQFF,TGTGCCAGCAGCCTCAGCGGGAGGGGATACAATGAGCAGTTCTTC
TRBJ2-1,.,TRBV29-1,.,CSAVAAKSTSYNEQFF,TGCAGCGCCGTAGCAGCTAAGAGCACATCCTACAATGAGCAGTTCTTC
TRBJ2-7,many,TRBV20-1,.,CSARALASGEQYF,TGCAGTGCTAGGGCCCTAGCTTCCGGCGAGCAGTACTTC
TRBJ2-1,many,TRBV20-1,.,CSASPDSSSYNEQFF,TGCAGTGCTTCCCCGGACTCGAGCTCCTACAATGAGCAGTTCTTC
TRBJ2-2,few,TRBV28,.,CASSFITGELFF,TGTGCCAGCAGTTTTATTACCGGGGAGCTGTTTTTT
TRBJ1-2,many,TRBV27,.,CASSPTQAGALFEGYTF,TGTGCCAGCAGCCCAACCCAGGCTGGGGCCCTTTTTGAGGGCTACACCTTC
TRBJ1-2,many,TRBV7-3,TRBD1,CASSPGQGAYGYTF,TGTGCCAGCAGCCCCGGACAGGGGGCCTATGGCTACACCTTC
TRBJ2-5,many,TRBV30,TRBD1,CAWSAPGTGGLKTQYF,TGTGCCTGGAGTGCCCCCGGGACAGGGGGTCTGAAGACCCAGTACTTC
TRBJ2-1,.,TRBV2,TRBD2,CASGGPASGYSNEQFF,TGTGCCAGCGGGGGCCCGGCTAGCGGGTATTCCAATGAGCAGTTCTTC
TRBJ2-3,many,TRBV6-1,.,CASSEPAGSSTDTQYF,TGTGCCAGCAGTGAGCCGGCAGGGTCTAGCACAGATACGCAGTATTTT
TRBJ2-7,many,TRBV24-1,.,CATSDGQTSSYEQYF,TGTGCCACCAGTGATGGGCAGACCAGCTCCTACGAGCAGTACTTC
TRBJ1-3,few,TRBV7-9,.,CASSARGGVSGNTIYF,TGTGCCAGCAGCGCGAGGGGGGGGGTGTCTGGAAACACCATATATTTT
TRBJ2-3,many,TRBV24-1,.,CATSDFGSGSRTDTQYF,TGTGCCACCAGTGATTTCGGGAGCGGAAGTCGCACAGATACGCAGTATTTT
TRBJ2-6,many,TRBV11-2,.,CASSPPRYGANVLTF,TGTGCCAGCAGCCCCCCGAGGTATGGGGCCAACGTCCTGACTTTC
TRBJ2-1,many,TRBV12-3/TRBV12-4,.,CASSLRLENNEQFF,TGTGCCAGCAGTTTAAGGCTAGAAAACAATGAGCAGTTCTTC
TRBJ2-6,many,TRBV3-1,.,CASSQIRLQRSGANVLTF,TGTGCCAGCAGCCAAATCAGGCTACAAAGGTCTGGGGCCAACGTCCTGACTTTC
TRBJ1-1,many,TRBV5-1,.,CASSSGQPYTEAFF,TGCGCCAGCAGCTCGGGCCAACCGTACACTGAAGCTTTCTTT
TRBJ2-2,many,TRBV20-1,TRBD2,CSARRLAGEWGTGELFF,TGCAGTGCTAGGAGACTAGCGGGAGAGTGGGGCACCGGGGAGCTGTTTTTT
TRBJ1-2,few,TRBV7-2,TRBD1,CASSLVGTGNYGYTF,TGTGCCAGCAGCTTAGTGGGGACAGGAAACTATGGCTACACCTTC
TRBJ2-3,.,TRBV4-1,.,CASSFLRQIRDTQYF,TGCGCCAGCAGCTTCCTTCGACAGATCAGAGATACGCAGTATTTT